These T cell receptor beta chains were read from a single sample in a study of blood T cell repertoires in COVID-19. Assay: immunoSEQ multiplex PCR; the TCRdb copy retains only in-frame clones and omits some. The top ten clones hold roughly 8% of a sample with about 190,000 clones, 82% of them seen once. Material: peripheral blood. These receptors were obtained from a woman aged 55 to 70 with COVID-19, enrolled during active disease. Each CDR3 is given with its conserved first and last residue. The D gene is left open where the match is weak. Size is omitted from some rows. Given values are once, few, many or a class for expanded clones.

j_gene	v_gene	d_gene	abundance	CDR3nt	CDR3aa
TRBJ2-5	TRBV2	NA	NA	TGTGCCAGCAGTGATGATCGGCAGGGGCGTCCGAAAGAGACCCAGTACTTC	CASSDDRQGRPKETQYF
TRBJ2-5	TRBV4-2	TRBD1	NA	TGTGCCAGCAGCCAAGAGGGGACAGAACAAGAGACCCAGTACTTC	CASSQEGTEQETQYF
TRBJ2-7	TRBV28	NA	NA	TGTGCCAGCAGTTTATATGCGGGTACCTACGAGCAGTACTTC	CASSLYAGTYEQYF
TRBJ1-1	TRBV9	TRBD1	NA	TGTGCCAGCAGCGAAGACAGGGGCACTGAAGCTTTCTTT	CASSEDRGTEAFF
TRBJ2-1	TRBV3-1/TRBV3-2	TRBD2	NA	TGTGCCAGCAGCCCCCGACTAGCGGATGAGCAGTTCTTC	CASSPRLADEQFF
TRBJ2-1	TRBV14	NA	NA	TGTGCCAGCAGCCGGGGACTGCTTAGTTACAATGAGCAGTTCTTC	CASSRGLLSYNEQFF
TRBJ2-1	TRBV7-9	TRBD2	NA	TGTGCCAGCAGCTTAGACGGAGCGGGGGGGCGTGAGCAGTTCTTC	CASSLDGAGGREQFF
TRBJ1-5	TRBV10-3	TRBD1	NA	TGTGCCATCAGTGAGTTTTTGGAGGGGGCTCAGCCCCAGCATTTT	CAISEFLEGAQPQHF
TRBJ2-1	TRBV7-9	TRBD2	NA	TGTGCCAGCAGCGCTAGCGGGGGGGCAGCTAATGAGCAGTTCTTC	CASSASGGAANEQFF
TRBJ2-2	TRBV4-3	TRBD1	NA	TGCGCCAGCAGCCACTTCACAGGGGGCGCCAACACCGGGGAGCTGTTTTTT	CASSHFTGGANTGELFF
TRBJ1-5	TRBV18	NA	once	TGTGCCAGCTCACCTCGCGATCGGGTATTAGGCAATCAGCCCCAGCATTTT	CASSPRDRVLGNQPQHF
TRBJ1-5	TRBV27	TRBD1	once	TGTGCCAGCATCCGGACAGGGGCATGGCAGCCCCAGCATTTT	CASIRTGAWQPQHF
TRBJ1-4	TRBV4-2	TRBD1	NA	TGTGCCAGCAGCCCTGACAGGGATGAAAAACTGTTTTTT	CASSPDRDEKLFF
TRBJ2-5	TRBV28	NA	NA	TGTGCCAGCACCCGCAGCGGAGAAGAGACCCAGTACTTC	CASTRSGEETQYF
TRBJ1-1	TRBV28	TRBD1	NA	TGTGCCAGCAGTTTAAGTATGACAGGGACTGAAGCTTTCTTT	CASSLSMTGTEAFF
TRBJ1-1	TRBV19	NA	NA	TGTGCCAGTAGTTCTCCCTCTAAGGGGATCACTGAAGCTTTCTTT	CASSSPSKGITEAFF